The present T cell receptor beta chain was sequenced within a study of blood T cell repertoires in COVID-19. On the study more broadly: Specimens from acute and convalescent COVID-19 originated in the United States, Italy and Spain. Nucleic acid was either cDNA or gDNA, and it came from T cells, B-cell-depleted T cells, or PBMCs.

Per germline, CDR1 MNHEY and CDR2 SMNVEV (reference sequence). There are 15 residues in the CDR3. The J segment lost 8 bases and the V segment lost 2 bases, leaving 5 bases of the junction unmatched. Profiling relied on immunoSEQ multiplex PCR, and the TCRdb table lists in-frame clones only, not all of them. Among approximately 140,000 clones listed, more than 75% were seen once. Sequencing used PBMCs or T cells enriched from blood (not recorded which). This TCR was recovered from a woman between 25 and 40 years old with acute COVID-19. The genes are TRBV27 and TRBJ2-1, with 11 nucleotides matching TRBD1. CDR3 amino acids: CASSLGTGGLDEQFF. In nucleotides, the CDR3 is TGTGCCAGCAGTTTAGGGACAGGGGGTCTCGATGAGCAGTTCTTC.